A selection of T cell receptor beta chains follows, all from one sample in a study of T-cell reconstitution after alpha-beta-depleted transplantation in children. TCRdb reprocessed the PCR reads via MiXCR and lists one record per CDR3 protein. The sample has approximately 510,000 distinct CDR3 sequences, about 17% seen once. This material consisted of PBMCs from the stem cell graft donor, taken from the stem cell graft. The receptor source for this set is a human donor who donated a stem cell graft to a child with acute lymphoblastic leukemia. The CDR3 runs from the conserved cysteine through the conserved F or W. A D gene is named only where the DNA matches it firmly. Clone size, where shown, is once, few, many, or a class for clones that have expanded.

D gene	V gene	J gene	clone size	CDR3 protein	CDR3 DNA
.	TRBV20-1	TRBJ2-5	.	CSASTEYQETQYF	TGCAGTGCTAGCACAGAGTACCAAGAGACCCAGTACTTC
.	TRBV7-9	TRBJ2-2	.	CASSLVGLTTGELFF	TGTGCCAGCAGCTTAGTCGGTTTAACAACCGGGGAGCTGTTTTTT
TRBD2	TRBV5-1	TRBJ2-7	few	CASSAGERSSYEQYF	TGCGCCAGCAGCGCGGGAGAGCGAAGCTCCTACGAGCAGTACTTC
.	TRBV7-9	TRBJ2-2	few	CASSLNLGPTGELFF	TGTGCCAGCAGCTTGAACTTGGGACCAACCGGGGAGCTGTTTTTT
.	TRBV5-1	TRBJ2-7	.	CASREAYEHYF	TGCGCCAGCAGGGAGGCCTACGAGCACTACTTC
TRBD2	TRBV5-1	TRBJ2-6	.	CASSPLAGGGGANVLTF	TGCGCCAGCAGCCCGCTAGCGGGAGGTGGTGGGGCCAACGTCCTGACTTTC
.	TRBV25-1	TRBJ1-2	few	CASSEPTFYGYTF	TGTGCCAGCAGTGAACCGACTTTCTATGGCTACACCTTC
TRBD2	TRBV24-1	TRBJ2-2	.	CATSEPTSGRTNTGELFF	TGTGCCACCAGTGAACCGACTAGCGGGAGAACGAACACCGGGGAGCTGTTTTTT
TRBD2	TRBV6-1	TRBJ2-1	.	CASSVPGLAGPRSSYNEQFF	TGTGCCAGCAGTGTCCCGGGACTAGCGGGACCGCGGAGCTCCTACAATGAGCAGTTCTTC
TRBD2	TRBV5-1	TRBJ2-2	few	CASSLDGLAGNTGELFF	TGCGCCAGCAGCTTGGACGGACTAGCGGGGAACACCGGGGAGCTGTTTTTT
TRBD2	TRBV9	TRBJ2-3	few	CASSVPGGGDTQYF	TGTGCCAGCAGTGTGCCAGGCGGGGGAGATACGCAGTATTTT
.	TRBV12-3/TRBV12-4	TRBJ2-1	.	CASTRGSGVSYNEQFF	TGTGCCAGCACCCGGGGCTCGGGAGTCTCCTACAATGAGCAGTTCTTC
TRBD2	TRBV20-1	TRBJ2-7	few	CSAKTSGRSHEQYF	TGCAGTGCTAAGACTAGCGGGAGATCCCACGAGCAGTACTTC
TRBD2	TRBV3-1	TRBJ2-3	few	CASSQPGLALSQYF	TGTGCCAGCAGCCAGCCGGGACTAGCGTTGTCGCAGTATTTT
.	TRBV6-5	TRBJ1-1	.	CASSYGRALKLEAFF	TGTGCCAGCAGTTACGGCAGGGCATTAAAACTTGAAGCTTTCTTT
TRBD2	TRBV7-2	TRBJ2-7	.	CASSRAGGPYEQYF	TGTGCCAGCAGTCGAGCGGGAGGCCCCTACGAGCAGTACTTC
.	TRBV30	TRBJ2-7	.	CAWSVGVRGPNYEQYF	TGTGCCTGGAGTGTAGGGGTGCGGGGGCCCAACTACGAGCAGTACTTC
TRBD1	TRBV4-1	TRBJ2-7	few	CASSQVLGQGTYEQYF	TGCGCCAGCAGCCAAGTGCTGGGACAGGGTACCTACGAGCAGTACTTC
TRBD2	TRBV7-2	TRBJ2-1	few	CASCRRTSGNEQFF	TGTGCCAGCTGCCGGCGGACTAGCGGGAATGAGCAGTTCTTC
.	TRBV20-1	TRBJ2-7	.	CSARGDLSYEQYF	TGCAGTGCTAGAGGGGACCTCTCCTACGAGCAGTACTTC
TRBD2	TRBV27	TRBJ2-7	.	CASSSGLAGGPSYEQYF	TGTGCCAGCAGTTCGGGACTAGCGGGAGGGCCCTCCTACGAGCAGTACTTC
.	TRBV12-3/TRBV12-4	TRBJ1-2	.	CASSAKYRVFYGYTF	TGTGCCAGCAGTGCAAAGTACAGGGTTTTTTATGGCTACACCTTC
.	TRBV10-3	TRBJ2-7	.	CAISTRDQSYEQYF	TGTGCCATCTCGACGAGGGACCAGTCCTACGAGCAGTACTTC
TRBD2	TRBV20-1	TRBJ2-3	few	CSAKAVDSGSWTDTQYF	TGCAGTGCTAAAGCGGTGGATAGCGGGAGTTGGACAGATACGCAGTATTTT
.	TRBV5-5	TRBJ2-2	few	CASSYSIGQLAGELFF	TGTGCCAGCAGCTATTCGATTGGACAGCTAGCCGGGGAGCTGTTTTTT